A selection of T cell receptor beta chains follows, all from one sample in a study of OX40 agonist ivuxolimab in advanced cancers. The protocol was immunoSEQ multiplex PCR, while the TCRdb copy is restricted to in-frame clones and leaves out a portion. In the table there are some 68,000 clones, about 87% of which are singletons. The source material was CD4+ or CD8+ T cells sorted from blood, sampled in a trial of the OX40 agonist ivuxolimab. The source is an adult with an advanced solid tumor such as melanoma, head and neck, liver or kidney cancer. CDR3s include the opening cysteine and the closing phenylalanine or tryptophan. The order of the fields is CDR3 DNA, CDR3 protein, clone size, J gene, V gene, D gene. D genes are given only for firm matches. Not every row has a clone size; where given, it reads once, few, many or a size class.

TGTGCCTGGAGTGTGACAGGTTGGGGTTCACCCCTCCACTTT CAWSVTGWGSPLHF - TRBJ1-6 TRBV30 -
TGTGCCAGCAGCACCCGACAGGGAGATAATGAAAAACTGTTTTTT CASSTRQGDNEKLFF - TRBJ1-4 TRBV5-4 TRBD1
TGTGCCAGCAGTTCGGCAGGGGCGGACAATCAGCCCCAGCATTTT CASSSAGADNQPQHF once TRBJ1-5 TRBV27 -
TGTGCCAGCAGCCATACTAGTCAGGTTGGAGAGACCCAGTACTTC CASSHTSQVGETQYF few TRBJ2-5 TRBV5-4 -
TGTGCCAGCAGCACCTATCAGGGGGGACCGATCGATGGCTACACCTTC CASSTYQGGPIDGYTF - TRBJ1-2 TRBV7-3 TRBD1
TGTGCCAGTAACTTACGGGACACTCTCACCTTC CASNLRDTLTF - TRBJ1-2 TRBV19 -
TGTGCCAGTAGTATAGGTAGCGGGGGGATCCATGAGCAGTTCTTC CASSIGSGGIHEQFF - TRBJ2-1 TRBV19 TRBD2
TGTGCCAGTAGTACCGGGGACAGCATCACTGCTGGCTACACCTTC CASSTGDSITAGYTF - TRBJ1-2 TRBV19 TRBD1
TGTGCCAGCAGCCAGGGGCCAGGGACGAGAAACTACGAGCAGTACTTC CASSQGPGTRNYEQYF - TRBJ2-7 TRBV7-2 -
TGTGCCACCAGCAGTGGGGGGGCCGTAAGCTCCTACAATGAGCAGTTCTTC CATSSGGAVSSYNEQFF - TRBJ2-1 TRBV15 -
TGTGCCAGCGGTAGTGGGACGGGAGGTACTGAAGCTTTCTTT CASGSGTGGTEAFF - TRBJ1-1 TRBV28 -
TGTGCCAGCAGCCAAGACGACCTCTCCTACGAGCAGTACTTC CASSQDDLSYEQYF - TRBJ2-7 TRBV14 -
TGTGCCAGCAATGTGGCAGAAACTTCACCCCTCCACTTT CASNVAETSPLHF - TRBJ1-6 TRBV6-6 -
TGTGCCAGCAGCGGCTTTTCCGGGACCTCGCTCGGGGAGCTGTTTTTT CASSGFSGTSLGELFF - TRBJ2-2 TRBV9 -
TGTGCCAGCATGACAGGGCTTTCGGTTAATGAGCAGTTCTTC CASMTGLSVNEQFF once TRBJ2-1 TRBV28 TRBD1
TGTGCCAGCAGTTGGGGACGGATGTCGTCTGGAAACACCATATATTTT CASSWGRMSSGNTIYF - TRBJ1-3 TRBV6-5 -
TGTGCCAGCAGCCGGCAGGGGGTACTCATGAACACTGAAGCTTTCTTT CASSRQGVLMNTEAFF - TRBJ1-1 TRBV11-2 TRBD1
TGCGCCAGCAGGGTAGGACCGAGCAATCAGCCCCAGCATTTT CASRVGPSNQPQHF - TRBJ1-5 TRBV5-1 -
TGTGCCAGCAGCTTAAACAGGGGGGGCCGAGAGACCCAGTACTTC CASSLNRGGRETQYF - TRBJ2-5 TRBV11-2 -
TGTGCCAGCAGTGGGTCACTGGCTAACTATGGCTACACCTTC CASSGSLANYGYTF - TRBJ1-2 TRBV25-1 -
TGTGCCAGCAGCGCGACCGGGACAGGGAACAATGAGCAGTTCTTC CASSATGTGNNEQFF - TRBJ2-1 TRBV7-9 TRBD1
TGTGCCAGCAGGACTAGCGGGGGCCGGGAGACCCAGTACTTC CASRTSGGRETQYF - TRBJ2-5 TRBV5-5 TRBD2
TGTGCCAGCAGGAGCTCCAGTGAAGCTTTCTTT CASRSSSEAFF - TRBJ1-1 TRBV7-6 -
TGCGCCAGCAGTGAGTCGGGGACAGGGATCACTGAAGCTTTCTTT CASSESGTGITEAFF - TRBJ1-1 TRBV10-1 TRBD1
TGTGCCAGCAGTTCCTCTCGGACCAACACAGATACGCAGTATTTT CASSSSRTNTDTQYF - TRBJ2-3 TRBV2 -
TGTGCCTGGGGGATCGCTAATGAAAAACTGTTTTTT CAWGIANEKLFF - TRBJ1-4 TRBV28 -
TGTGCCGCCGCGGGAGACACAGATACGCAGTATTTT CAAAGDTDTQYF - TRBJ2-3 TRBV25-1 TRBD2
TGTGCCAGCGACCCCGCCCGGGGAGGGAGTGGTGAGACCCAGTACTTC CASDPARGGSGETQYF - TRBJ2-5 TRBV5-8 TRBD2
TGCGCCAGCACCCCGACAGGGTACAATGAAAAACTGTTTTTT CASTPTGYNEKLFF - TRBJ1-4 TRBV10-2 TRBD1
TGTGCCAGCAGCTTACAGGGGCGTGAAGGAGAGACCCAGTACTTC CASSLQGREGETQYF - TRBJ2-5 TRBV5-6 TRBD1
TGTGCCAGTAGTAACAGGCTTGTTAACTATGGCTACACCTTC CASSNRLVNYGYTF once TRBJ1-2 TRBV19 -
TGCAGCGTGCGGGGGGGTTTAACTAATGAAAAACTGTTTTTT CSVRGGLTNEKLFF - TRBJ1-4 TRBV29-1 -
TGTGCCAGTACCACCTGGACTAGCGGGAGGGCCGGTGAGCAGTTCTTC CASTTWTSGRAGEQFF - TRBJ2-1 TRBV19 TRBD2
TGTGCCAGCAGGGACAGGGGCCTTGGTGACTATGGCTACACCTTC CASRDRGLGDYGYTF once TRBJ1-2 TRBV6-1 TRBD1
TGTGCCAGCAGTCGGACCGGTCAATACAATGAGCAGTTCTTC CASSRTGQYNEQFF few TRBJ2-1 TRBV6-6 -
TGTGCCAGCACCGTCACGGCAGGAGCTTCCTACAATGAGCAGTTCTTC CASTVTAGASYNEQFF - TRBJ2-1 TRBV5-4 -
TGTGCCAGCAGCCCCCCGACGCGGGTCGAGCAGTACTTC CASSPPTRVEQYF - TRBJ2-7 TRBV7-2 -
TGTGCCAGCAGCTCCCGACAGGGGAGCTACACCTTC CASSSRQGSYTF - TRBJ1-2 TRBV7-9 TRBD1
TGTGCCAGCAGCTTAACAGGGACCGATGGCTACACCTTC CASSLTGTDGYTF - TRBJ1-2 TRBV7-6 -
TGTGCCAGCAGCTTAGCGTCCACACAAGAGACCCAGTACTTC CASSLASTQETQYF - TRBJ2-5 TRBV7-7 -
TGTGCCAGCAGCTTAAGGGGGCGGGGATCTGGCTACACCTTC CASSLRGRGSGYTF - TRBJ1-2 TRBV7-2 TRBD1
TGTGCCAGCAGTGAATATTTGGGGGCCTCCCCAGATACGCAGTATTTT CASSEYLGASPDTQYF - TRBJ2-3 TRBV25-1 -